The 27 T cell receptor beta chains below were found in one sample sequenced in a study of blood T cells in healthy people across ages. Next came a second PCR, run for about 7 to 12 cycles, which used a sample-barcoded 5' primer along with a J-beta primer mix. Using its own MiXCR run on the 5' RACE reads, TCRdb lists one record per CDR3 protein. The table includes approximately 790,000 distinct CDR3 sequences, approximately 59% detected once. Sample: blood. Receptors originate from a man aged 25-45 years in good health.

The V gene is TRBV6-2 or TRBV6-3, the J gene TRBJ2-1; D is ambiguous. The CDR3 runs to 14 residues. Deletions cut 6 bases from V and 0 bases from J, with 9 bases between. The germline V gene has CDR1 MNHEY and CDR2 SVGEGT. CDR3 nucleotides: TGTGCCAGCAGCCGGCAACCCTCCTACAATGAGCAGTTCTTC. Translating it yields CASSRQPSYNEQFF.

This chain joins TRBV29-1 and TRBJ2-2; perhaps TRBD1 as D (5 bases). Trimming pared 7 bases from V and 0 bases from J, leaving 12 bases between. The germline gives CDR1 SQVTM, CDR2 ANQGSEA. The CDR3 has 14 amino acids. The CDR3 nucleotides are TGCAGCGCCCTGACAGACGCGAACACCGGGGAGCTGTTTTTT. Its translation: CSALTDANTGELFF.

V and J are TRBV27 and TRBJ2-7, with 8 positions matching TRBD1. The CDR3 is 15 amino acids. The V gene's germline CDR1 is MNHEY and CDR2 SMNVEV (reference sequence). V lost 5 bases, J lost 4 bases, and 10 bases stayed unmatched. This chain's CDR3 is CASSGRGQELYEQYF. Written as DNA, the CDR3 is TGTGCCAGCAGTGGCCGGGGACAGGAGTTATACGAGCAGTACTTC.

This clonotype turned up a few times. The genes are TRBV7-3 and TRBJ2-6; D is unclear. V was shortened by 4 bases and J by 2 bases, with 3 bases between the two germline ends. The CDR3 is made up of 13 amino acids. CDR1 is SGHTA and CDR2 is FQGTGA in the germline V gene. CDR3 residues: CASSSAGANVLTF. The CDR3 DNA is TGTGCCAGCAGCTCCGCTGGGGCCAACGTCCTGACTTTC.

In its sample, this clonotype was seen a few times. The chain couples TRBV7-2 to TRBJ2-4; 8 nucleotides line up with TRBD1. The better agreement between TRBJ2-7 and the DNA end casts doubt on the J call. The CDR3 runs 15 residues. Germline loops: CDR1 SGHTA, CDR2 FQGNSA. CDR3 DNA: TGTGCCAGCAGCTCCTGGACAGGGAGGAATCGCGAGCAGTACTTC. Amino acids: CASSSWTGRNREQYF.

This chain links TRBV7-6 with TRBJ2-7; D unresolved. The CDR3 contains 13 residues. Trimming stripped 5 bases from V and 3 bases from J, with 11 bases between. Germline V gene sequence: CDR1 SGHVS, CDR2 FNYEAQ. CDR3 DNA sequence: TGTGCCAGCAGCCCTAGGGCTATCTACGAGCAGTACTTC. Residues: CASSPRAIYEQYF.

The chain recombines TRBV28 with TRBJ2-4; possible D gene TRBD1, 6 bases. The CDR3 has 16 amino acids. CDR1 and CDR2 (germline): MDHEN, SYDVKM. Trimming cost V 3 bases and J 2 bases, with 14 bases left between them. CDR3 coding DNA: TGTGCCAGCAGTTTGGGGCAGGGACACCCCAAAAACATTCAGTACTTC. Amino acid sequence: CASSLGQGHPKNIQYF.

CDR3 nucleotides: TGCAGTGCCGCCCGGGTTAGCGTCTACCAAGAGACCCAGTACTTC. It yields the protein CSAARVSVYQETQYF. The J gene is TRBJ2-5, the V gene TRBV20-1, with D possibly TRBD2 on 5 matching bases. The CDR3 covers 15 residues. Trimming cost V 6 bases and J 0 bases, with 17 bases left between them. The germline gives CDR1 DFQATT, CDR2 SNEGSKA (reference sequence).

The chain employs TRBV12-3 or TRBV12-4 and TRBJ2-7; the D is unclear. The CDR3 is made up of 12 amino acids. V dropped 7 bases and J dropped 3 bases, with 10 bases sitting between them. This chain's CDR3 is CASNVGVYEQYF. In DNA, the CDR3 is TGTGCCAGCAACGTTGGGGTCTACGAGCAGTACTTC.

The chain combines TRBV9 with TRBJ2-1, with D perhaps matching TRBD2 (5 bases). With the DNA end fitting TRBJ2-7 better, the J assignment may be wrong. This CDR3 is 15 amino acids long. Looked up from germline, CDR1 is SGDLS and CDR2 is YYNGEE. This chain's CDR3 is CASSVVGSSYNEQYF. Here the CDR3 DNA reads TGTGCCAGCAGCGTAGTGGGGAGCTCCTACAATGAGCAGTACTTC.

V and J are TRBV6-2 or TRBV6-3 and TRBJ2-1, with D perhaps matching TRBD1 or TRBD2 (5 bases each). Trimming shortened V by 0 bases and J by 15 bases, and 15 bases separated the two germline ends. The CDR3 has 13 amino acids. Germline lookup yields CDR1 MNHEY and CDR2 SVGEGT. The CDR3 sequence: CASSYSMGVVLFF. The CDR3 nucleotides read TGTGCCAGCAGTTACTCGATGGGGGTTGTACTGTTCTTC.

V and J are TRBV7-2 and TRBJ2-7; no reliable D call. With 0 bases removed from V and 4 bases from J, the gap between germline ends came to 10 bases. The CDR3 sequence is 14 residues long. Germline V gives CDR1 SGHTA, CDR2 FQGNSA. CDR3 protein: CASSLAPAGYEQYF. The CDR3 DNA reads TGTGCCAGCAGCTTAGCTCCAGCCGGATACGAGCAGTACTTC. Full variable domain (missing parts from reference TRBV7-2 and TRBJ2-7): GAGVSQSPSNKVTEKGKDVELRCDPISGHTALYWYRQSLGQGLEFLIYFQGNSAPDKSGLPSDRFSAERTGGSVSTLTIQRTQQEDSAVYLCASSLAPAGYEQYFGPGTRLTVT.

This clonotype turned up a few times. V and J are TRBV28 and TRBJ2-1; unclear D gene. In germline, CDR1 is MDHEN, CDR2 SYDVKM. Trimming took off 7 bases at V and 5 bases at J, with 12 bases between the two ends. This CDR3 has 13 residues. Here the CDR3 reads CASTPYPHNEQFF. DNA of the CDR3: TGTGCCAGCACCCCCTATCCCCACAATGAGCAGTTCTTC.

The gene calls are TRBV21-1 and TRBJ2-2; the DNA was not compared with TRBD1, the D call given in the table. TRBV21-1 is deemed a pseudogene. This CDR3 spans 15 amino acids. The CDR3 loop reads CASSPDRGEGGELFF. Written as DNA, the CDR3 is TGTGCCAGCAGCCCCGACAGGGGCGAAGGCGGGGAGCTGTTTTTT.

J is TRBJ1-4 and V is TRBV30, with D possibly being TRBD1 (6 bases). Germline loops: CDR1 GTSNPN, CDR2 SVGIG (reference sequence). The V gene lost 8 bases and the J gene lost 8 bases, with 24 bases spanning the gap. CDR3 length: 15 residues. For the CDR3, the DNA is TGTGCCCTGGCCACCCCCCCAGGGGTCGGCGAAAAACTGTTTTTT. Encoded protein: CALATPPGVGEKLFF.

The chain combines TRBV9 with TRBJ1-2; D remains unclear. The germline gives CDR1 SGDLS, CDR2 YYNGEE. With 0 bases removed from V and 4 bases from J, the gap between germline ends came to 10 bases. The CDR3 contains 14 residues. DNA for the CDR3: TGTGCCAGCAGCGTAGTTAACGTCGCCTATGGCTACACCTTC. It codes for CASSVVNVAYGYTF.

The CDR3 spells CASSQQGQIYGYTF. The CDR3 bases are TGTGCCAGCAGCCAACAGGGGCAAATTTATGGCTACACCTTC. The chain couples TRBV3-1 to TRBJ1-2; TRBD1 might be the D (6 bases). Germline V gene data show CDR1 as LGHDT and CDR2 as YNNKEL (reference sequence). The CDR3 runs to 14 residues. The V end lost 2 bases, the J end lost 5 bases, and 12 bases lay between the germline ends.

J is TRBJ2-1 and V is TRBV4-3, with 12 bases that match TRBD2. The junction had 18 bases not matched to a gene; V was cut back by 1 base and J by 8 bases. Germline V lookup: CDR1 LGHNA, CDR2 YSLEER. This CDR3 comprises 20 residues. CDR3 in DNA: TGCGCCAGCAGCCAAGGAATCGGGCGGGCTAGCGGGGGGGCGATGGATGAGCAGTTCTTC. Translation: CASSQGIGRASGGAMDEQFF.

This clonotype showed up just a few times. The chain is built from TRBV12-3 or TRBV12-4 and TRBJ1-2, with D possibly being TRBD1 (6 bases). Trimming shortened V by 6 bases and J by 8 bases, and 16 bases separated the two germline ends. This CDR3 is built from 13 residues. Here the CDR3 reads CASRNNRAGGYTF. Written as DNA, the CDR3 is TGTGCCAGCAGAAACAACAGGGCGGGCGGCTACACCTTC.

There are a few counts of this clonotype. The J gene is TRBJ2-1, the V gene TRBV20-1, with 11 nucleotides matching TRBD2. Germline loops: CDR1 DFQATT, CDR2 SNEGSKA (reference sequence). V shed 4 bases and J 13 bases; nucleotides not matched to a gene: 6. This CDR3 has 12 residues. In nucleotides, the CDR3 is TGCAGTGCTACAGGAACTAGCGGGAGCCAGTTCTTC. This codes for CSATGTSGSQFF.

The chain couples TRBV5-1 to TRBJ1-3; D is uncertain. Between the trimmed V and J ends, which lost 4 bases and 0 bases, there was a span of 8 bases. This CDR3 comprises 14 residues. Per germline, CDR1 SGHRS and CDR2 YFSETQ. CDR3 amino acids: CASSPGDSGNTIYF. The CDR3 DNA is TGCGCCAGCAGCCCCGGAGACTCTGGAAACACCATATATTTT.

This clonotype was seen a handful of times. The rearrangement joins TRBV20-1 to TRBJ2-3; TRBD2 might be the D (6 bases). V lost 0 bases to trimming and J lost 7 bases, with 14 bases between them. The CDR3 has 14 amino acids. CDR1 is DFQATT and CDR2 is SNEGSKA in the germline V gene (reference sequence). The CDR3 nucleotides read TGCAGTGCTAGAGAAAACGGGGGTTTATATACGCAGTATTTT. It is translated as CSARENGGLYTQYF.

This rearrangement joins TRBV6-2 or TRBV6-3 to TRBJ1-2; D is uncertain. CDR3 length: 15 amino acids. Germline V CDR1 and CDR2: MNHEY, SVGEGT. V was shortened by 2 bases and J by 1 base, with 11 bases between the two germline ends. Here the CDR3 DNA reads TGTGCCAGCAGTTACGGCGTCAGACATAACTATGGCTACACCTTC. Residues: CASSYGVRHNYGYTF.

This rearrangement joins TRBV6-5 to TRBJ2-1, with 11 bases identical to TRBD2. Near its end, the DNA agrees better with TRBJ2-7, so the J call may be wrong. The germline V gene encodes CDR1 MNHEY and CDR2 SVGAGI. This CDR3 contains 16 residues. The CDR3 protein is CASSSPSGGLSYEQYF. CDR3 DNA: TGTGCCAGCAGTTCGCCTAGCGGGGGGCTCTCCTACGAGCAGTACTTC.

The chain employs TRBV20-1 and TRBJ2-4; 8 bases are shared with TRBD2. The J call may be faulty, since TRBJ2-5 better matches the DNA end. This CDR3 spans 17 amino acids. Germline V gene lookup returns CDR1 DFQATT and CDR2 SNEGSKA (reference sequence). The CDR3 region is CSARERAGGAFQETQYF. The CDR3 nucleotides are TGCAGTGCTAGAGAGAGGGCCGGGGGGGCCTTCCAAGAGACCCAGTACTTC.

The chain recombines TRBV27 with TRBJ2-3; D unclear. V lost 6 bases and J lost 1, with 14 bases in between. The CDR3 spans 15 residues. Germline V gene data show CDR1 as MNHEY and CDR2 as SMNVEV (reference sequence). The CDR3 nucleotides read TGTGCCAGCAGGGCATATGGTCGTGGCACAGATACGCAGTATTTT. This codes for CASRAYGRGTDTQYF.

V and J are TRBV4-3 and TRBJ1-6; D remains unclear. Germline CDR1 LGHNA, CDR2 YSLEER. Deletions cut 1 base from V and 4 bases from J, with 8 bases between. The CDR3 has 15 residues. CDR3 in DNA: TGCGCCAGCAGCCAAGTTGGAGGTTATAATTCACCCCTCCACTTT. Translating gives CASSQVGGYNSPLHF.